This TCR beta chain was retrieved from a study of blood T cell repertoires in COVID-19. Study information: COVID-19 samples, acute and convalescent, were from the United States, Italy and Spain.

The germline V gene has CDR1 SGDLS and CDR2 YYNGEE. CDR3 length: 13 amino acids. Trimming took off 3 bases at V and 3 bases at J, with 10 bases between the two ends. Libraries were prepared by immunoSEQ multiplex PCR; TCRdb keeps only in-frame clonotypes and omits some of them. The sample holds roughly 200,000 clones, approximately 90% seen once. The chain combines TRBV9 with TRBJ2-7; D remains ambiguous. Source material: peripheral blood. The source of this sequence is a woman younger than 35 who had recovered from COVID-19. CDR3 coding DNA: TGTGCCAGCAGCGCAGACGGAGACTACGAGCAGTACTTC. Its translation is CASSADGDYEQYF.